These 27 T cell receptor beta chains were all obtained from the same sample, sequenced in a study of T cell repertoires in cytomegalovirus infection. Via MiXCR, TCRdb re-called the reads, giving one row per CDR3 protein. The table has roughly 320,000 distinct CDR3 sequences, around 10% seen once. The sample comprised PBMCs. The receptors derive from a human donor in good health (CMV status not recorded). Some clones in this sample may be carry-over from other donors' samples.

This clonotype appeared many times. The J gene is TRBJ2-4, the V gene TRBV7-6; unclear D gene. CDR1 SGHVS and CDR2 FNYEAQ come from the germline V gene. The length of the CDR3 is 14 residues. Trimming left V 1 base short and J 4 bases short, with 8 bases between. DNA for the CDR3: TGTGCCAGCAGCTTAGGTCCCAGAAAAAACATTCAGTACTTC. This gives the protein CASSLGPRKNIQYF.

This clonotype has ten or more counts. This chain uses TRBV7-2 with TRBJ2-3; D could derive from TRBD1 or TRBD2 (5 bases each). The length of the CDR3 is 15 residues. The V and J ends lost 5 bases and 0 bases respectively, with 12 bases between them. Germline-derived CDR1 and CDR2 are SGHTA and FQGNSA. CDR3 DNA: TGTGCCAGCAGCACTACAGGACTTAGCACAGATACGCAGTATTTT. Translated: CASSTTGLSTDTQYF.

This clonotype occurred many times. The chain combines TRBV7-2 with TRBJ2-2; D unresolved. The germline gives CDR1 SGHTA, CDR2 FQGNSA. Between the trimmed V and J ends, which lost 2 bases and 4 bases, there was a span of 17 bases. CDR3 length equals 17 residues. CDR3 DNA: TGTGCCAGCAGCTTAACACAGCTACTAACGGGCACCGGGGAGCTGTTTTTT. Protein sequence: CASSLTQLLTGTGELFF.

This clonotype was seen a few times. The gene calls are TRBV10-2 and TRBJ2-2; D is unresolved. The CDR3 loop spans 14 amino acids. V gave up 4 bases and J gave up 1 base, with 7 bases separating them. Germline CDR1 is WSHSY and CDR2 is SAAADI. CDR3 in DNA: TGCGCCAGCAGTGGGCGGCAGAACACCGGGGAGCTGTTTTTT. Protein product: CASSGRQNTGELFF.

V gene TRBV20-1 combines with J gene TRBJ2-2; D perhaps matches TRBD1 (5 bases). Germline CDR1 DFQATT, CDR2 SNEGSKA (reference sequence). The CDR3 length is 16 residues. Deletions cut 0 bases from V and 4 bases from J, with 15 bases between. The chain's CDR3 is CSARDFGRVGTGELFF. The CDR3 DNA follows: TGCAGTGCTAGAGATTTTGGCAGGGTAGGCACCGGGGAGCTGTTTTTT.

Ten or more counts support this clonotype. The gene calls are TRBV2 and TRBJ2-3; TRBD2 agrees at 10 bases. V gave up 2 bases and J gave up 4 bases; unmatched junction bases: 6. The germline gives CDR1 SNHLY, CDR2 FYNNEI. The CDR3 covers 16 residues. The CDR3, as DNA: TGTGCCAGCAGTGAATGGCGAGGGACTAGCGCAGATACGCAGTATTTT. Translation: CASSEWRGTSADTQYF.

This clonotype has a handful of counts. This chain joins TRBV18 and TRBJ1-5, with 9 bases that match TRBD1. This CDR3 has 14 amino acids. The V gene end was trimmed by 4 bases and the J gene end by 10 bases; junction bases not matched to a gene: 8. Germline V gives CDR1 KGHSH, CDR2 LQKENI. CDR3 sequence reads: CASSRDRAEGPQHF. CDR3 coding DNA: TGTGCCAGCTCACGGGACAGGGCTGAAGGACCCCAGCATTTT. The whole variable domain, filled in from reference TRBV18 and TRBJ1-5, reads NAGVMQNPRHLVRRRGQEARLRCSPMKGHSHVYWYRQLPEEGLKFMVYLQKENIIDESGMPKERFSAEFPKEGPSILRIQQVVRGDSAAYFCASSRDRAEGPQHFGDGTRLSIL.

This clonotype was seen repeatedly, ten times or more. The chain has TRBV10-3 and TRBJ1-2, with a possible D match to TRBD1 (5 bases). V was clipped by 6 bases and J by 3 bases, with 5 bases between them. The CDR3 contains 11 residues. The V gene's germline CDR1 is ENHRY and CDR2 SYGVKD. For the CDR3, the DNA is TGTGCCATCAGCAGGGACTATGGCTACACCTTC. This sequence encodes CAISRDYGYTF.

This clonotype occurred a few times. CDR3 DNA: TGTGCCAGCAGCCCTAGCGGGGGGCCCGGGGAGACCCAGTACTTC. This translates into CASSPSGGPGETQYF. This chain joins TRBV5-4 and TRBJ2-5, with TRBD2 matching over 11 bases. The V gene's germline CDR1 is SGHNT and CDR2 YYREEE (reference sequence). CDR3 length: 15 residues. V lost 4 bases and J lost 5; bases outside the gene matches: 7.

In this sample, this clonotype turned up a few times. CDR3 DNA: TGCAGTGCTCAGGCCGGGAAAGAGACCCAGTACTTC. Protein sequence: CSAQAGKETQYF. This chain uses TRBV20-1 with TRBJ2-5, with a tentative D call TRBD2 (5 bases). The germline V gene has CDR1 DFQATT and CDR2 SNEGSKA (reference sequence). Trimming cost V 5 bases and J 3 bases, with 10 bases left between them. The CDR3 loop spans 12 amino acids.

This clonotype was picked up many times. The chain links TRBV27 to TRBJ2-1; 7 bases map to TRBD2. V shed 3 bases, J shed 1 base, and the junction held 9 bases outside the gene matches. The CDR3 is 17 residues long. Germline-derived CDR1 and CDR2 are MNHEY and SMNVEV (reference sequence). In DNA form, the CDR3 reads TGTGCCAGCAGTTTCGTCGGGCGGGGGAGGTCCTACAATGAGCAGTTCTTC. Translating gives CASSFVGRGRSYNEQFF.

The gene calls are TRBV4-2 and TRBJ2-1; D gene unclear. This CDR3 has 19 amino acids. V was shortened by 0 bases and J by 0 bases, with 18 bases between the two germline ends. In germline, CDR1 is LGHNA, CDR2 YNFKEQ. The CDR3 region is CASSQERSYGLISYNEQFF. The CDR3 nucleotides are TGTGCCAGCAGCCAAGAACGGTCCTATGGGCTGATCTCCTACAATGAGCAGTTCTTC.

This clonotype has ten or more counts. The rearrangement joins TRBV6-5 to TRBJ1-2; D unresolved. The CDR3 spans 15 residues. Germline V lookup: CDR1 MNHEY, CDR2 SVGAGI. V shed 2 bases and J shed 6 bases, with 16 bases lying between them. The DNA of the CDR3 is TGTGCCAGCAGTTACAATGGGATTCCAGCACATGGCTACACCTTC. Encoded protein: CASSYNGIPAHGYTF.

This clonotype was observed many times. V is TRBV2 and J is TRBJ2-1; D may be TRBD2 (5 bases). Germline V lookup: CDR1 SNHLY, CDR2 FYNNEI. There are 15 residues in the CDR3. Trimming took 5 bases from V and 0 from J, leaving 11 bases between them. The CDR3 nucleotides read TGTGCCAGCAGTACTAGGATGGGCTCCTACAATGAGCAGTTCTTC. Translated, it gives CASSTRMGSYNEQFF.

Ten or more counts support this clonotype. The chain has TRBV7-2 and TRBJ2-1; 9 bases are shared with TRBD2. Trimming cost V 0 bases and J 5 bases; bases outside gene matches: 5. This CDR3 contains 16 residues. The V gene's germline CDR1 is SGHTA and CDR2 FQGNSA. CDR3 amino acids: CASSLAATSGNNEQFF. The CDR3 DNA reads TGTGCCAGCAGCTTAGCGGCGACTAGCGGCAACAATGAGCAGTTCTTC.

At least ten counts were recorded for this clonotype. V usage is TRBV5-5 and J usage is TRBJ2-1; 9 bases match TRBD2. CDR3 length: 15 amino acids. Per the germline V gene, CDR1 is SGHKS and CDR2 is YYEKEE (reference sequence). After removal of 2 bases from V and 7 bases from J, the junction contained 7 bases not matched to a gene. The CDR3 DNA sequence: TGTGCCAGCAGCTTTGCGGGGGGGCCTGGGAATGAGCAGTTCTTC. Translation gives CASSFAGGPGNEQFF.

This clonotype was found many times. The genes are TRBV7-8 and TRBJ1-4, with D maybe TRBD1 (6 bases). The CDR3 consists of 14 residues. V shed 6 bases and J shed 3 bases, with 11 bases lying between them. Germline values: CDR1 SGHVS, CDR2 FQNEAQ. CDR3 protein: CASSSQGSNEKLFF. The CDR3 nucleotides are TGTGCCAGCAGTAGTCAGGGGTCTAATGAAAAACTGTTTTTT.

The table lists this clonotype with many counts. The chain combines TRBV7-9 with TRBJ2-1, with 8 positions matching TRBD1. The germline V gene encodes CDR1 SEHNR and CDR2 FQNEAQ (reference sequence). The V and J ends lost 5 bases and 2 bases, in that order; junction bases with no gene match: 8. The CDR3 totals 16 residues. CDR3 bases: TGTGCCAGCAGCGTCGACAGGGGCCCCACCTACAATGAGCAGTTCTTC. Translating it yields CASSVDRGPTYNEQFF. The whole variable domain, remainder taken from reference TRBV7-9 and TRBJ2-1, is DTGVSQNPRHKITKRGQNVTFRCDPISEHNRLYWYRQTLGQGPEFLTYFQNEAQLEKSRLLSDRFSAERPKGSFSTLEIQRTEQGDSAMYLCASSVDRGPTYNEQFFGPGTRLTVL.

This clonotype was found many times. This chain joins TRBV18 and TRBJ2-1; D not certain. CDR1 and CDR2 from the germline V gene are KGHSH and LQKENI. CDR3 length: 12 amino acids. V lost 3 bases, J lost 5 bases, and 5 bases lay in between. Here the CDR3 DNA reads TGTGCCAGCTCACCTGAAAACAATGAGCAGTTCTTC. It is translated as CASSPENNEQFF.

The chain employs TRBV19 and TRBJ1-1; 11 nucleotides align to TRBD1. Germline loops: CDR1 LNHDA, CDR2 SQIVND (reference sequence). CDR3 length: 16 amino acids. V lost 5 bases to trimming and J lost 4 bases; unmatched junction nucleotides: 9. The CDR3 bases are TGTGCCAGTAGTCCCAGGACAGGGGGCAAGAGCACTGAAGCTTTCTTT. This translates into CASSPRTGGKSTEAFF.

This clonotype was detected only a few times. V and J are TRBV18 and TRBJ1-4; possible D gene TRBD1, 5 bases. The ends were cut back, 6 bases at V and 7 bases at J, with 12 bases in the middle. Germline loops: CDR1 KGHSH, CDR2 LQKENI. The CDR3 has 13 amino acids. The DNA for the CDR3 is TGTGCCAGCTCCCGGGGCCTTGGTGAAAAACTGTTTTTT. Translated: CASSRGLGEKLFF.

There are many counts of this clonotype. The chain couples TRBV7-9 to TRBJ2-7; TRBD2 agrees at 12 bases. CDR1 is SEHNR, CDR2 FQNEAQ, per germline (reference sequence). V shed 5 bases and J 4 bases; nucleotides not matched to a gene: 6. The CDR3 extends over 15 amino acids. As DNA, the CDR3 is TGTGCCAGCAGCCCGACTAGCGGGGGATTGTACGAGCAGTACTTC. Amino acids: CASSPTSGGLYEQYF.

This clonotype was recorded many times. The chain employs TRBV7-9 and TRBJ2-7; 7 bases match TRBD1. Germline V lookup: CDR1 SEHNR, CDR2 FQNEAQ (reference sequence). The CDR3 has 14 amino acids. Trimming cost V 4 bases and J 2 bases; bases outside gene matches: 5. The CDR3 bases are TGTGCCAGCAGCTCCACGGGACAGCCCTACGAGCAGTACGTC. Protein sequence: CASSSTGQPYEQYV.

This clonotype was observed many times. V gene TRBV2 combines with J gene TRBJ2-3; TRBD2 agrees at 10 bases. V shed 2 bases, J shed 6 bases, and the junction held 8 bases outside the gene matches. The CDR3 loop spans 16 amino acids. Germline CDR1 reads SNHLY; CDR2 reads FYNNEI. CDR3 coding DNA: TGTGCCAGCAGTGAATTTGGGACTAGCGTTTCCGATACGCAGTATTTT. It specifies CASSEFGTSVSDTQYF.

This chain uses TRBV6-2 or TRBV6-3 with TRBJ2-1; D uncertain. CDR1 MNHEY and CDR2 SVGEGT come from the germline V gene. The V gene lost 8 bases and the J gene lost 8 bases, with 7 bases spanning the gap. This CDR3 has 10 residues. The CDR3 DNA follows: TGTGCCAGCGGCAGATATGAGCAGTTCTTC. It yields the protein CASGRYEQFF.

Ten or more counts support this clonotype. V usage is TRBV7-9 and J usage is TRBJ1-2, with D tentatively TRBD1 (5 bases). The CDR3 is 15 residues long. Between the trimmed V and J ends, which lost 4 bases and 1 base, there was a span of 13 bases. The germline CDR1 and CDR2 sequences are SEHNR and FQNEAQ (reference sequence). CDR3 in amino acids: CASSSGVQFNYGYTF. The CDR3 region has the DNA TGTGCCAGCAGCTCGGGGGTTCAATTTAACTATGGCTACACCTTC.

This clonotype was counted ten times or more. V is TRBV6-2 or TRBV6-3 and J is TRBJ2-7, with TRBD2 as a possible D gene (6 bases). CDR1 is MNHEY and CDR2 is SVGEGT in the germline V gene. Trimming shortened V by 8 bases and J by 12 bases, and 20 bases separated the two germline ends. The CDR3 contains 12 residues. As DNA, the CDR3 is TGTGCCAGCGGAATTGAAAGCCGGGGGTGGTACGTC. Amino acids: CASGIESRGWYV.